This T cell receptor (beta chain) originates from a study of T cells in Graves' hyperthyroidism and ophthalmopathy. Study-wide results and limits: Model-based prediction identified ophthalmopathy a median approximately 6.2 months prior to its onset.

To note about this clonotype: Antigen specificity is unknown.

TCR beta CDR3 regions were amplified from RNA. The HTBI primer set served for first-round RT-PCR of the TCR CDR3. Each CDR3 protein gets one entry after TCRdb re-called the multiplex PCR reads with MiXCR. The sample consists of hundreds of thousands of distinct CDR3 sequences, 13% to 15% of them appearing once. Sequenced material: blood. The receptor comes from an older woman with Graves' ophthalmopathy.

The CDR3 protein is CASSPWTSGFYEQYF. The CDR3 region has the DNA TGTGCCAGCAGCCCCTGGACTAGCGGATTCTACGAGCAGTACTTC. The gene calls are TRBV11-2 and TRBJ2-7; 10 nucleotides agree with TRBD2. The germline CDR1 and CDR2 sequences are SGHAT and FQNNGV. The CDR3 runs 15 residues. Unmatched junction bases numbered 7, after V lost 5 bases and J lost 3 bases.